A selection of T cell receptor beta chains follows, all from one sample in a study of cytotoxic CD8 clonotypes in ibrutinib-treated CLL. Clones were read by immunoSEQ multiplex PCR, and TCRdb kept only the in-frame ones, dropping some. The sample has 250,000 to 350,000 clones; approximately 76% are singletons. The source was PBMCs, collected at disease progression, from a patient treated with ibrutinib. Receptors originate from a human donor with chronic lymphocytic leukemia. Each CDR3 is given with its conserved first and last residue. D genes are given only for firm matches.

>.|TRBJ1-1|TRBV7-6
CASSLQQNTEAFF
>.|TRBJ1-2|TRBV2
CASSGQGAYYGYTF
>TRBD2|TRBJ2-3|TRBV29-1
CSVSGGTDTQYF
>TRBD1|TRBJ2-3|TRBV19
CASSTTGTTDTQYF
>TRBD2|TRBJ2-3|TRBV5-4
CASSPELAGLATDTQYF
>.|TRBJ2-5|TRBV28
CATHDKARMTQYF
>.|TRBJ1-6|TRBV27
CASSRGGEKSPLHF
>TRBD1|TRBJ1-1|TRBV18
CASSQKQGYPEAFF
>.|TRBJ1-2|TRBV7-6
CASSLGDYGYTF
>.|TRBJ2-1|TRBV11-2
CASSFLRDGNNEQFF
>TRBD2|TRBJ2-7|TRBV29-1
CSVSGGISYEQYF
>.|TRBJ2-5|TRBV15
CATSRGTEETQYF
>.|TRBJ1-4|TRBV5-1
CASSPGDFPTNEKLFF
>TRBD1|TRBJ2-7|TRBV7-2
CASSFPGQQYEQYF
>.|TRBJ2-2|TRBV6-5
CASKLITGELFF
>TRBD1|TRBJ2-2|TRBV9
CASSPHSDRAIGELFF
>TRBD1|TRBJ2-5|TRBV4-1
CASSRSGTGGETQYF
>TRBD1|TRBJ2-4|TRBV7-2
CASSLRGTGLVLAKNIQYF
>.|TRBJ2-3|TRBV2
CASRLGVGTDTQYF
>.|TRBJ2-2|TRBV9
CASSLDGFGELFF
>.|TRBJ2-7|TRBV18
CASSRAGMSSYEQYF
>TRBD1|TRBJ2-5|TRBV13
CASSSDRAARETQYF
>TRBD2|TRBJ2-7|TRBV10-2
CASLRGLGTREQYF
>.|TRBJ2-4|TRBV6-5
CASSYSNSGNIQYF
>TRBD1|TRBJ1-2|TRBV19
CASRTGGSGYTF
>TRBD2|TRBJ2-1|TRBV29-1
CSARSGVYNEQFF
>TRBD1|TRBJ1-1|TRBV28
CASKKRHRGLYTEAFF
>TRBD1|TRBJ1-2|TRBV5-1
CASSTGQGLNGYTF
>TRBD2|TRBJ2-3|TRBV6-6
CASSYGGGLADTQYF
>.|TRBJ2-5|TRBV20-1
CSAWGRNLYF
>.|TRBJ2-1|TRBV2
CASLRAYNEQFF
>.|TRBJ2-1|TRBV2
CASQHRLGHPNNEQFF